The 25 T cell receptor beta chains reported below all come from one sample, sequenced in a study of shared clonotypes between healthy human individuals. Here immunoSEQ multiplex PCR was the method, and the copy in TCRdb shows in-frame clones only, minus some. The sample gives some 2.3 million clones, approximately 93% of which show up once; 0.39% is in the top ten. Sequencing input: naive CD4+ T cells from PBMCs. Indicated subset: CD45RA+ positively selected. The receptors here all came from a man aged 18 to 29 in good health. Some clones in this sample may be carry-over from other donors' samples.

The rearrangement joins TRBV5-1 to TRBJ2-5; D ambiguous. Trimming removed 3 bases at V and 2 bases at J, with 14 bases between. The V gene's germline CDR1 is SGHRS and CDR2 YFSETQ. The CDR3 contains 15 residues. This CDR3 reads CASSSLIRSQETQYF. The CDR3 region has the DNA TGCGCCAGCAGCTCTCTCATAAGGAGTCAAGAGACCCAGTACTTC. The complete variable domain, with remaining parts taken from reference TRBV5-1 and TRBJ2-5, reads KAGVTQTPRYLIKTRGQQVTLSCSPISGHRSVSWYQQTPGQGLQFLFEYFSETQRNKGNFPGRFSGRQFSNSRSEMNVSTLELGDSALYLCASSSLIRSQETQYFGPGTRLLVL.

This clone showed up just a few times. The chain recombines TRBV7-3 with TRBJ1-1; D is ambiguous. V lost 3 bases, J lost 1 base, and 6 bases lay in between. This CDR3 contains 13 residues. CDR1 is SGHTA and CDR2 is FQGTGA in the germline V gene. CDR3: CASSFHTNTEAFF. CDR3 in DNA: TGTGCCAGCAGCTTTCATACGAACACTGAAGCTTTCTTT. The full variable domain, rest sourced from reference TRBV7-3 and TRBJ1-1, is GAGVSQTPSNKVTEKGKYVELRCDPISGHTALYWYRQSLGQGPEFLIYFQGTGAADDSGLPNDRFFAVRPEGSVSTLKIQRTERGDSAVYLCASSFHTNTEAFFGQGTRLTVV.

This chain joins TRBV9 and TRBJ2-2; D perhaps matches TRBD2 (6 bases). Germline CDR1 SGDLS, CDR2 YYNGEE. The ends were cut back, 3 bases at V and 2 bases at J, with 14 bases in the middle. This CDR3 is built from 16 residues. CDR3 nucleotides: TGTGCCAGCAGCGACATAGCGGCCGCTAACACCGGGGAGCTGTTTTTT. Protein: CASSDIAAANTGELFF.

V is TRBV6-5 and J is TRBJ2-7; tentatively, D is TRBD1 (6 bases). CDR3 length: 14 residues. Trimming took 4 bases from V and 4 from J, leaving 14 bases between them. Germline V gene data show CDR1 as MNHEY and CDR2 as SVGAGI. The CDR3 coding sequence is TGTGCCAGCAGTTGGGCCAGGGGCTGGTACGAGCAGTACTTC. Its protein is CASSWARGWYEQYF.

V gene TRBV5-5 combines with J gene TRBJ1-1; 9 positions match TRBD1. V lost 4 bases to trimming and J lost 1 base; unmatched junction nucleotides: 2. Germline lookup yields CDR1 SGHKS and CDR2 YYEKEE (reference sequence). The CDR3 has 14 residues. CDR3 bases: TGTGCCAGCAGCCCACAGGGGGCGAACACTGAAGCTTTCTTT. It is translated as CASSPQGANTEAFF.

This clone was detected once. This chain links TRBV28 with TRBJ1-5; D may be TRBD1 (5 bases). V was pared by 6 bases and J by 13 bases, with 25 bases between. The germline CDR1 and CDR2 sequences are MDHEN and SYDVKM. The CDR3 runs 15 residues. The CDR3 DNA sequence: TGTGCCAGCAGGCCCGCGGCGGGGGTACAGTACTCTCAGCATTTT. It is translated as CASRPAAGVQYSQHF.

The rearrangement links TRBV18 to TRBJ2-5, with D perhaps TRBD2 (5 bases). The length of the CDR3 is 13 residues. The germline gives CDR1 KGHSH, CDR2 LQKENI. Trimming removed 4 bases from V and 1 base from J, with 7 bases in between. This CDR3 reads CASSLASQETQYF. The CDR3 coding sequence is TGTGCCAGCTCACTAGCGTCCCAAGAGACCCAGTACTTC.

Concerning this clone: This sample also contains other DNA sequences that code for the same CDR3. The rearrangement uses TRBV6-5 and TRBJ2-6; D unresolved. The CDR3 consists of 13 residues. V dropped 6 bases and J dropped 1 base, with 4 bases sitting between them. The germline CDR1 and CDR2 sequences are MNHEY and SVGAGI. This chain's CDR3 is CASRVSGANVLTF. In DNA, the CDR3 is TGTGCCAGCAGGGTTTCTGGGGCCAACGTCCTGACTTTC.

The CDR3 DNA follows: TGTGCCATCAGTGTGGGGGACCGGGGTCAGCCCCAGCATTTT. Protein sequence: CAISVGDRGQPQHF. This sequence joins TRBV10-3 and TRBJ1-5, with a possible D match to TRBD1 (5 bases). Germline V gene sequence: CDR1 ENHRY, CDR2 SYGVKD. The CDR3 extends over 14 amino acids. The V end lost 4 bases, the J end lost 6 bases, and 13 bases lay between the germline ends.

The CDR3 nucleotides are TGTGCCAGCTCACCGAACACCGGGGGGATAGAAGAGCAGTACTTC. Translated, it gives CASSPNTGGIEEQYF. The J gene is TRBJ2-7, the V gene TRBV18, with TRBD2 identical over 7 bases. V shed 3 bases and J 7 bases; nucleotides not matched to a gene: 12. From germline, CDR1 is KGHSH and CDR2 LQKENI. The CDR3 is 15 residues long. The complete variable domain, with remaining parts taken from reference TRBV18 and TRBJ2-7, reads NAGVMQNPRHLVRRRGQEARLRCSPMKGHSHVYWYRQLPEEGLKFMVYLQKENIIDESGMPKERFSAEFPKEGPSILRIQQVVRGDSAAYFCASSPNTGGIEEQYFGPGTRLTVT.

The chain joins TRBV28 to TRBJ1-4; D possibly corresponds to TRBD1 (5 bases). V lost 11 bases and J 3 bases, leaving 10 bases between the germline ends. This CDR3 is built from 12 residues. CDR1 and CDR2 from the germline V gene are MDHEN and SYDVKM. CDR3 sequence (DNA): TGTGCCTGGGGCGGTTCTAATGAAAAACTGTTTTTT. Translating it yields CAWGGSNEKLFF.

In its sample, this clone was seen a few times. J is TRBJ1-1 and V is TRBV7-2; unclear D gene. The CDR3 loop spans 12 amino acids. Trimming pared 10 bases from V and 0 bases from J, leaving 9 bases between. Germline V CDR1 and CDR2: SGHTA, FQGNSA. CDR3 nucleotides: TGTGCCACCTCAGTAATGAACACTGAAGCTTTCTTT. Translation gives CATSVMNTEAFF.

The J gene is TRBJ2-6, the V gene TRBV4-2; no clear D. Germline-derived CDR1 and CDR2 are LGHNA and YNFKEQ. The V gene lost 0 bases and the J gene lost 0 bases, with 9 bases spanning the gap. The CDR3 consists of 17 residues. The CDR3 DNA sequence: TGTGCCAGCAGCCAAGATTACGGGCACTCTGGGGCCAACGTCCTGACTTTC. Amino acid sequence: CASSQDYGHSGANVLTF.

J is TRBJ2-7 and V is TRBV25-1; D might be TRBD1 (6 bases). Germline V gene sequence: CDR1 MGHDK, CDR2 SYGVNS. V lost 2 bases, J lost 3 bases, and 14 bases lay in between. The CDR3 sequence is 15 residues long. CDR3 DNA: TGTGCCAGCAGTGAACGAGGTGGCAGGGGCTACGAGCAGTACTTC. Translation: CASSERGGRGYEQYF.

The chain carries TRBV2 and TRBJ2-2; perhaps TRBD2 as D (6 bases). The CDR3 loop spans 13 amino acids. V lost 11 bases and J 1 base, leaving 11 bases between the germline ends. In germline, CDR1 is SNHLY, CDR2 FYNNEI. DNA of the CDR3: TGTGCCGGGGGGACCCTGAACACCGGGGAGCTGTTTTTT. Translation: CAGGTLNTGELFF.

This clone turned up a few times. The CDR3 sequence: CAISESRASGNTGELFF. In DNA, the CDR3 is TGTGCCATCAGTGAGTCGAGGGCTAGCGGAAACACCGGGGAGCTGTTTTTT. J is TRBJ2-2 and V is TRBV10-3, with 7 bases matching TRBD2. V lost 0 bases to trimming and J lost 2 bases; unmatched junction nucleotides: 6. Germline CDR1 is ENHRY and CDR2 is SYGVKD. This CDR3 has 17 amino acids.

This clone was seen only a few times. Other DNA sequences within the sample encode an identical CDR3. Here the CDR3 reads CASSFGGDETQYF. The CDR3 nucleotides are TGCGCCAGCAGCTTTGGAGGTGATGAGACCCAGTACTTC. The chain couples TRBV5-1 to TRBJ2-5; D might be TRBD2 (5 bases). V lost 2 bases and J 5 bases, leaving 10 bases between the germline ends. Germline V gene data show CDR1 as SGHRS and CDR2 as YFSETQ. The CDR3 is 13 amino acids.

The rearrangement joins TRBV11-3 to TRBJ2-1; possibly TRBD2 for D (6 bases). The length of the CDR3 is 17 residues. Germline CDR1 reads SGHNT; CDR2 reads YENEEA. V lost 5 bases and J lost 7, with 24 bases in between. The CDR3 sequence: CASSEGGPREIRNEQFF. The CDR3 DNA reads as TGTGCCAGCAGCGAGGGCGGGCCACGGGAGATTCGGAATGAGCAGTTCTTC.

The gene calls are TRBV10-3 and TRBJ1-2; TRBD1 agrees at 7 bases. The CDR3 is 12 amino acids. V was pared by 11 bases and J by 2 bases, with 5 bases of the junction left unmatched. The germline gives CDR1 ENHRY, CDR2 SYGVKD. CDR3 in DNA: TGTGCCGTTATGGGACAGAACTATGGCTACACCTTC. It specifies CAVMGQNYGYTF.

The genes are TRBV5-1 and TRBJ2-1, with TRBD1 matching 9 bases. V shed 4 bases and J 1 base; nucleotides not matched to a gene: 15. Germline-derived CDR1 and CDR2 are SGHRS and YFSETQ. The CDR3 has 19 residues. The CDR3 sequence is CASSPTGTGSAVSYNEQFF. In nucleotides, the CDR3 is TGCGCCAGCAGCCCCACCGGGACAGGGTCCGCGGTTTCCTACAATGAGCAGTTCTTC. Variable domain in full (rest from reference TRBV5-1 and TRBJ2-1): KAGVTQTPRYLIKTRGQQVTLSCSPISGHRSVSWYQQTPGQGLQFLFEYFSETQRNKGNFPGRFSGRQFSNSRSEMNVSTLELGDSALYLCASSPTGTGSAVSYNEQFFGPGTRLTVL.

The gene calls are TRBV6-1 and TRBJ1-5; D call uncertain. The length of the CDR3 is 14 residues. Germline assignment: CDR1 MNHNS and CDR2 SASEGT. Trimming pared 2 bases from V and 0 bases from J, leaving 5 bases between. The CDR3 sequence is CASSEFHSNQPQHF. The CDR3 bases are TGTGCCAGCAGTGAATTTCATAGCAATCAGCCCCAGCATTTT.

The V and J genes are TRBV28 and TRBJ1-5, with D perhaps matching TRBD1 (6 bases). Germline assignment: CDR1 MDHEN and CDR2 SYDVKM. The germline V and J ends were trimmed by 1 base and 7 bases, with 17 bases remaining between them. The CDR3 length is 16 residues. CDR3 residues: CASSLFVGGASQPQHF. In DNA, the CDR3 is TGTGCCAGCAGTTTATTTGTGGGGGGCGCAAGCCAGCCCCAGCATTTT.

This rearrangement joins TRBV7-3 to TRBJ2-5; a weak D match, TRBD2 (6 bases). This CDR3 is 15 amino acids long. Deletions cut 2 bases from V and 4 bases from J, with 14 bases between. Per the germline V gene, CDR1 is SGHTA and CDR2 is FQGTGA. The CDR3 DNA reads TGTGCCAGCAGCTTATTGGCAGGGAGGATAGAGACCCAGTACTTC. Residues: CASSLLAGRIETQYF.

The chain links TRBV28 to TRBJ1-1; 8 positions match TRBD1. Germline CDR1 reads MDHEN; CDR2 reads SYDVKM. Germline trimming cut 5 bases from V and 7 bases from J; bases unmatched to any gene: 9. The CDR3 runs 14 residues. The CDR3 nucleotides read TGTGCCAGCAGTCAACCCAGGGGGCGGGGTGAAGCTTTCTTT. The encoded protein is CASSQPRGRGEAFF.

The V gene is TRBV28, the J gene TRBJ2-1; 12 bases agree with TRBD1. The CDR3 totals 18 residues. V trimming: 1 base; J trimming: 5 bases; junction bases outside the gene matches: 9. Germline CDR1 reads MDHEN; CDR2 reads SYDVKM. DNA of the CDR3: TGTGCCAGCAGTTTATTCACCGGGACAGGGGGCATCGACAATGAGCAGTTCTTC. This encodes CASSLFTGTGGIDNEQFF.